The present T cell receptor (beta chain) was sequenced within a study of response to subunit inactivated influenza vaccine. TCRdb reprocessed the RT-PCR reads with MiXCR, giving one entry per CDR3 protein. The sample includes approximately 700,000 distinct CDR3 sequences, roughly 13% seen only once; the top ten take 5.5% to 7%. Regarding this clonotype: The antigen is unknown.

Germline CDR1 reads SGHVS; CDR2 reads FQNEAQ. V lost 5 bases, J lost 7 bases, and 9 bases stayed unmatched. The CDR3 extends over 14 amino acids. The study's findings and limits: With each seasonal influenza vaccination, the authors suggested, few new T cells are recruited.

The chain carries TRBV7-8 and TRBJ2-5, with TRBD2 identical over 8 bases. The receptor was isolated from a man aged 45-65 years who received an inactivated influenza vaccine. The material was PBMCs from blood, obtained 14 days before vaccination. CDR3 in amino acids: CASSPGTSIGTQYF. The CDR3, as DNA: TGTGCCAGCAGCCCTGGGACTAGTATTGGGACCCAGTACTTC.